A selection of T cell receptor beta chains follows, all from one sample in a study of T-cell memory formation after mild COVID-19. TCRdb fed the 5' RACE reads into MiXCR, producing one record per CDR3 protein. This table holds roughly 510,000 distinct CDR3 sequences, around a sixth found once. Sequenced sample: PBMCs or a T cell subset sorted from them (not recorded which). The receptors stem from an adult woman who had mild COVID-19 (a few samples of this study predate the infection). Cell type and time point are not known. Each CDR3 is given with its conserved first and last residue. Each record gives: CDR3 DNA, CDR3 protein, clone size, D gene, J gene, V gene. The D gene is left open where the match is weak. Expanded clones get a size class; other rows say once, few or many, or leave the size out.

CDR3 DNA: TGTGCCAGCAGCGTCAGGCTTGGGGCCAACGTCCTGACTTTC
CDR3 protein: CASSVRLGANVLTF
clone size: few
D gene: NA
J gene: TRBJ2-6
V gene: TRBV9

CDR3 DNA: TGTGCCAGCAGCTTAGCGAGGGTACGAGGAGATACGCAGTATTTT
CDR3 protein: CASSLARVRGDTQYF
clone size: few
D gene: NA
J gene: TRBJ2-3
V gene: TRBV7-2

CDR3 DNA: TGTGCCAGCATCTCGGGACCCGAGGGCTCACCCCTCCACTTT
CDR3 protein: CASISGPEGSPLHF
clone size: NA
D gene: NA
J gene: TRBJ1-6
V gene: TRBV6-1

CDR3 DNA: TGTGCCAGCAGCTTGGGAGACACCAATCAGCCCCAGCATTTT
CDR3 protein: CASSLGDTNQPQHF
clone size: few
D gene: NA
J gene: TRBJ1-5
V gene: TRBV5-6

CDR3 DNA: TGTGCCAGCAGCTTAGAAATCGGACAGGGTCGGGATTCACCCCTCCACTTT
CDR3 protein: CASSLEIGQGRDSPLHF
clone size: few
D gene: TRBD1
J gene: TRBJ1-6
V gene: TRBV13

CDR3 DNA: TGCGCCAGCAGCCCAGGGTTCTCCCAAGAGACCCAGTACTTC
CDR3 protein: CASSPGFSQETQYF
clone size: NA
D gene: NA
J gene: TRBJ2-5
V gene: TRBV5-1

CDR3 DNA: TGTGCCAGCAGCTTGGGTGTCCGTGTAACGGGGGACAGGTCGGTGAACACTGAAGCTTTCTTT
CDR3 protein: CASSLGVRVTGDRSVNTEAFF
clone size: NA
D gene: TRBD1
J gene: TRBJ1-1
V gene: TRBV7-2

CDR3 DNA: TGTGCCAGTAGTTCGTACAGGGGGCAGGAATCACCCCTCCACTTT
CDR3 protein: CASSSYRGQESPLHF
clone size: NA
D gene: TRBD1
J gene: TRBJ1-6
V gene: TRBV19

CDR3 DNA: TGCGCCAGCAGCTTGGACAGCCCACACCTCTACAATGAGCAGTTCTTC
CDR3 protein: CASSLDSPHLYNEQFF
clone size: NA
D gene: NA
J gene: TRBJ2-1
V gene: TRBV5-1

CDR3 DNA: TGTGCCAGCAGCTTAGTTCTAGCGGGGAGCTCCTACAATGAGCAGTTCTTC
CDR3 protein: CASSLVLAGSSYNEQFF
clone size: NA
D gene: TRBD2
J gene: TRBJ2-1
V gene: TRBV11-3

CDR3 DNA: TGCAGCGTTGAATGGGACTATGGCTACACCTTC
CDR3 protein: CSVEWDYGYTF
clone size: NA
D gene: NA
J gene: TRBJ1-2
V gene: TRBV29-1

CDR3 DNA: TGTGCCAGTAGCGCCGGATCAGGGAGCTCCTACGAGCAGTACTTC
CDR3 protein: CASSAGSGSSYEQYF
clone size: NA
D gene: NA
J gene: TRBJ2-7
V gene: TRBV19

CDR3 DNA: TGTGCCAGCAGCCAAAGAGGACAGGGCTACGAGCAGTACTTC
CDR3 protein: CASSQRGQGYEQYF
clone size: few
D gene: TRBD1
J gene: TRBJ2-7
V gene: TRBV14

CDR3 DNA: TGTGCCAGCAGCTTGTATCAGGCGGCCCTATACGAGCAGTACTTC
CDR3 protein: CASSLYQAALYEQYF
clone size: few
D gene: NA
J gene: TRBJ2-7
V gene: TRBV5-5

CDR3 DNA: TGTGCCAGCAGCGTAGAGTCCTCGACCCGGTCCTACAATGAGCAGTTCTTC
CDR3 protein: CASSVESSTRSYNEQFF
clone size: NA
D gene: NA
J gene: TRBJ2-1
V gene: TRBV9

CDR3 DNA: TGTGCCATCAGTGAGTCCGTGGGTCTGGATGAGCAGTTCTTC
CDR3 protein: CAISESVGLDEQFF
clone size: few
D gene: NA
J gene: TRBJ2-1
V gene: TRBV10-3

CDR3 DNA: TGTGCCAGCAGCTCAAACCCGGGAGGGACTGAAGCTTTCTTT
CDR3 protein: CASSSNPGGTEAFF
clone size: NA
D gene: NA
J gene: TRBJ1-1
V gene: TRBV7-8

CDR3 DNA: TGTGCCACCAATCAAAACCCCGGGATTAACTATGGCTACACCTTC
CDR3 protein: CATNQNPGINYGYTF
clone size: NA
D gene: NA
J gene: TRBJ1-2
V gene: TRBV24-1

CDR3 DNA: TGCAGCGTTGAAAGGGGTCGGAACAATGAGCAGTTCTTC
CDR3 protein: CSVERGRNNEQFF
clone size: few
D gene: NA
J gene: TRBJ2-1
V gene: TRBV29-1

CDR3 DNA: TGTGCCAGCAGCTTACCGACGGACAACCCACGGGAGACCCAGTACTTC
CDR3 protein: CASSLPTDNPRETQYF
clone size: NA
D gene: NA
J gene: TRBJ2-5
V gene: TRBV7-2